The T cell receptor (beta chain) under discussion was sequenced for a study of blood T cell repertoires in COVID-19. Using immunoSEQ multiplex PCR, the repertoire was profiled, and TCRdb retains in-frame clones only, with some absent. The data contain about 160,000 clones, roughly 84% of them singletons. This CDR3 contains 13 residues. Germline V gene lookup returns CDR1 WSHSY and CDR2 SAAADI. With V trimmed by 7 bases and J by 3 bases, 5 bases remained unmatched. Material for sequencing was PBMCs or T cells enriched from blood (not recorded which). This receptor was taken from a man aged 55 to 69 who had recovered from COVID-19. The chain links TRBV10-2 to TRBJ2-7; the match to TRBD1 covers 8 bases. The CDR3 loop reads CASTSDRDYEQYF. In DNA, the CDR3 is TGCGCCAGCACCTCGGACAGGGACTACGAGCAGTACTTC.